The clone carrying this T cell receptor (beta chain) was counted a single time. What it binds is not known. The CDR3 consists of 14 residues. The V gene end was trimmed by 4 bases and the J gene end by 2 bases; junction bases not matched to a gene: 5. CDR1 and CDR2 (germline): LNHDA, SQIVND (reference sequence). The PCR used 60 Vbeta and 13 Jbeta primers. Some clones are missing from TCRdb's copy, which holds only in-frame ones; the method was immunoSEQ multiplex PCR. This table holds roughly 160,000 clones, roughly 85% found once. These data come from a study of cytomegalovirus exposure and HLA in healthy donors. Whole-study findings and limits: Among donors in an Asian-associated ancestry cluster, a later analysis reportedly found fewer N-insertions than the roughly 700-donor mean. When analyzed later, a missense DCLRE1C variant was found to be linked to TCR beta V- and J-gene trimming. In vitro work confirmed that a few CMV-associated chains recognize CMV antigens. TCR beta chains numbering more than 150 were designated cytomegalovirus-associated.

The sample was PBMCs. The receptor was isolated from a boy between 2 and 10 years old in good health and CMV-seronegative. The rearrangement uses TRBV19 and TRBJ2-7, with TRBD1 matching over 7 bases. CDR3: CASSRTGTAYEQYF. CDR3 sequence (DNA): TGTGCCAGTAGTAGGACAGGTACCGCCTACGAGCAGTACTTC.